A selection of T cell receptor beta chains follows, all from one sample in a study of T cells after yellow fever vaccination. TCRdb re-called the 5' RACE reads through MiXCR, storing one row per CDR3 protein. The top ten clones hold over 12% of a sample with around 610,000 distinct CDR3 sequences, approximately 12% of them seen once. This sample comprised PBMCs, obtained on the day of the yellow fever booster vaccination. The receptor source for this set is a man aged 25-40 years who received the YFV17D yellow fever vaccine. CDR3s include the opening cysteine and the closing phenylalanine or tryptophan. Fields, in order: clone size, J gene, V gene, D gene, CDR3 protein, CDR3 DNA. D genes are given only for firm matches. A row's size may be missing; if present it is once, few, many or a size class.

. TRBJ2-1 TRBV6-2/TRBV6-3 . CASMRQATGEQFF TGTGCCAGCATGCGACAGGCAACCGGTGAGCAGTTCTTC
. TRBJ2-7 TRBV6-5 . CASSYSLTGMSSYEQYF TGTGCCAGCAGTTACTCCCTCACCGGGATGAGCTCCTACGAGCAGTACTTC
few TRBJ2-3 TRBV6-2/TRBV6-3 . CASSDDRKSTDTQYF TGTGCCAGCAGTGACGACAGGAAAAGCACAGATACGCAGTATTTT
few TRBJ2-1 TRBV5-1 . CASSSGQVTYNEQFF TGCGCCAGCAGCTCGGGACAAGTTACCTACAATGAGCAGTTCTTC
few TRBJ2-1 TRBV24-1 TRBD2 CATSEASGNEQFF TGTGCCACCAGTGAGGCTAGCGGGAATGAGCAGTTCTTC
many TRBJ2-1 TRBV29-1 TRBD2 CSVDRLATGDEQFF TGCAGCGTCGATAGACTAGCGACGGGCGATGAGCAGTTCTTC
few TRBJ2-7 TRBV5-1 . CASSRTVSSYEQYF TGCGCCAGCAGCCGGACAGTCAGCTCCTACGAGCAGTACTTC
few TRBJ1-5 TRBV7-9 . CASSSGSGVGSQPQHF TGTGCCAGCAGCTCAGGTTCTGGTGTCGGGAGTCAGCCCCAGCATTTT
. TRBJ1-2 TRBV5-1 TRBD1 CASSIQGDNNYVYTF TGCGCCAGCAGCATTCAGGGGGATAACAACTATGTCTACACCTTC
few TRBJ2-5 TRBV6-1 TRBD1 CASNLPTDRDLVETQYF TGTGCCAGCAACTTACCCACAGACAGGGATCTGGTAGAGACCCAGTACTTC
few TRBJ1-5 TRBV6-6 . CAIKHVLGQPQHF TGTGCCATCAAACATGTTCTTGGTCAGCCCCAGCATTTT
many TRBJ1-4 TRBV7-2 TRBD1 CASSMGTGVGEKLFF TGTGCCAGCAGCATGGGGACAGGGGTGGGTGAAAAACTGTTTTTT
few TRBJ1-2 TRBV27 TRBD1 CASSLSYRGINYGYTF TGTGCCAGCAGTTTGTCATACAGGGGTATTAACTATGGCTACACCTTC
. TRBJ1-2 TRBV5-6 TRBD1 CASTEKGQGNYGYTF TGTGCCAGCACCGAAAAGGGACAGGGCAACTATGGCTACACCTTC
. TRBJ2-5 TRBV28 . CASSLSWVHGETQYF TGTGCCAGCAGTTTATCGTGGGTTCACGGGGAGACCCAGTACTTC
. TRBJ1-4 TRBV4-3 . CASSQDHNRQADEKLFF TGCGCCAGCAGCCAAGATCACAATAGGCAGGCGGATGAAAAACTGTTTTTT
few TRBJ2-7 TRBV7-9 . CASSSATGLSYEQYF TGTGCCAGCAGCTCCGCCACAGGACTCTCCTACGAGCAGTACTTC
few TRBJ1-6 TRBV14 . CASSPGPNSPLHF TGTGCCAGCAGCCCGGGGCCCAATTCACCCCTCCACTTT
. TRBJ2-1 TRBV20-1 TRBD2 CSATGTSGSSYNEQFF TGCAGTGCTACCGGGACTAGCGGGAGCTCCTACAATGAGCAGTTCTTC
few TRBJ2-4 TRBV7-2 TRBD1 CASRKQGVAKNIQYF TGTGCCAGCAGGAAGCAGGGGGTGGCCAAAAACATTCAGTACTTC
many TRBJ2-3 TRBV10-1 . CASSETYTQYF TGCGCCAGCAGTGAGACGTATACGCAGTATTTT
few TRBJ1-1 TRBV29-1 . CSVGEGNTEAFF TGCAGCGTTGGGGAGGGGAACACTGAAGCTTTCTTT
. TRBJ2-3 TRBV5-1 TRBD2 CASSLASGLRDTQYF TGCGCCAGCAGCTTGGCTAGCGGCTTGAGAGATACGCAGTATTTT
. TRBJ2-3 TRBV15 . CATSRHQSDTDTQYF TGTGCCACCAGCAGACATCAGTCTGACACAGATACGCAGTATTTT
. TRBJ2-3 TRBV20-1 TRBD2 CSARAVAGGGRGHTDTQYF TGCAGTGCTAGAGCAGTCGCGGGAGGGGGCCGGGGGCACACAGATACGCAGTATTTT
few TRBJ2-3 TRBV6-2/TRBV6-3 TRBD2 CASSSSPLAGLWYF TGTGCCAGCAGTTCATCTCCACTAGCGGGGCTATGGTATTTT
few TRBJ2-7 TRBV7-2 . CASSSDYPYEQYF TGTGCCAGCAGCTCGGACTACCCCTACGAGCAGTACTTC
few TRBJ1-5 TRBV19 . CASSGQLSNQPQHF TGTGCCAGTAGTGGCCAACTTAGCAATCAGCCCCAGCATTTT
. TRBJ2-3 TRBV4-3 TRBD2 CASSQDTAGGGTDTQYF TGCGCCAGCAGCCAAGATACGGCGGGAGGAGGGACAGATACGCAGTATTTT
few TRBJ1-4 TRBV6-5 . CASSYGDDSAEKLFF TGTGCCAGCAGTTACGGGGATGACAGCGCTGAAAAACTGTTTTTT
. TRBJ1-3 TRBV2 . CASTPQLSGNTIYF TGTGCCAGCACTCCACAACTGTCCGGAAACACCATATATTTT
. TRBJ2-5 TRBV5-1 . CASSLYLETQYF TGCGCCAGCAGCTTGTATCTGGAGACCCAGTACTTC
. TRBJ2-7 TRBV7-2 . CASSLEGGPSYEQYF TGTGCCAGCAGCTTAGAGGGCGGCCCCTCCTACGAGCAGTACTTC